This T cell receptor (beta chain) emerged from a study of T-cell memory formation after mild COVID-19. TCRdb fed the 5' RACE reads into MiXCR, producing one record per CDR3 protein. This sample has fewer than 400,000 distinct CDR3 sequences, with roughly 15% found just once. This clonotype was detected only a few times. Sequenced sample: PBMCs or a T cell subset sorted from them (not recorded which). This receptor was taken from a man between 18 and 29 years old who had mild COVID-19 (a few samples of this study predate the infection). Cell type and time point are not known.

This CDR3 is CASSSLGLGDTQYF. CDR3 bases: TGTGCCAGCAGTTCTCTGGGACTGGGGGATACGCAGTATTTT. The chain is built from TRBV12-3 or TRBV12-4 and TRBJ2-3, with D possibly matching TRBD2 (6 bases). The V gene lost 4 bases and the J gene lost 6 bases, with 14 bases spanning the gap. The CDR3 runs to 14 residues.